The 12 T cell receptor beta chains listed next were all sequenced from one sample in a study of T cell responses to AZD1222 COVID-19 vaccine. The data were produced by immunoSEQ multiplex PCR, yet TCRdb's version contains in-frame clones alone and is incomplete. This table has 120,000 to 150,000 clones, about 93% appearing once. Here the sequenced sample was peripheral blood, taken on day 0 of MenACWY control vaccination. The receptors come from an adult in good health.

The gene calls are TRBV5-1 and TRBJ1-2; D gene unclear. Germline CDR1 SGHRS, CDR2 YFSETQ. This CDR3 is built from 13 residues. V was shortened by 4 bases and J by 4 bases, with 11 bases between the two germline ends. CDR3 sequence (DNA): TGCGCCAGCAGCGTGCCGAATTCCTATGGCTACACCTTC. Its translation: CASSVPNSYGYTF.

CDR3 bases: TGTGCCAGCAGCTTGGCTTTGGGACAGCCCCAGCATTTT. This codes for CASSLALGQPQHF. The chain uses TRBV5-5 and TRBJ1-5; D not resolved. The germline CDR1 and CDR2 sequences are SGHKS and YYEKEE (reference sequence). This CDR3 region has 13 residues. Trimming removed 0 bases from V and 7 bases from J, with 8 bases in between.

The CDR3 coding sequence is TGTGCCAGCAGTTCCCCAGCCGGGGCTAATTCACCCCTCCACTTT. Translated, it gives CASSSPAGANSPLHF. J is TRBJ1-6 and V is TRBV27; D may be TRBD1 (5 bases). The CDR3 has 15 residues. V lost 4 bases and J lost 6, with 13 bases in between. CDR1 is MNHEY, CDR2 SMNVEV, per germline (reference sequence).

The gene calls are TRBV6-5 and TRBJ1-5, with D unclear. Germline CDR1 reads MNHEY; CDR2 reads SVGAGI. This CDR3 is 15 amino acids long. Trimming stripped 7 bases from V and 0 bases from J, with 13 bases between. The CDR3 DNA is TGTGCCAGCAACCCTGTTACTTATAGCAATCAGCCCCAGCATTTT. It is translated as CASNPVTYSNQPQHF.

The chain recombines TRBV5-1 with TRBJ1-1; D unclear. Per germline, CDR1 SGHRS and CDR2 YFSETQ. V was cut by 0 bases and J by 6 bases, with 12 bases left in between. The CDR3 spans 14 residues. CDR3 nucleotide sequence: TGCGCCAGCAGCTTGGATACCCCAAACGCTGAAGCTTTCTTT. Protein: CASSLDTPNAEAFF.

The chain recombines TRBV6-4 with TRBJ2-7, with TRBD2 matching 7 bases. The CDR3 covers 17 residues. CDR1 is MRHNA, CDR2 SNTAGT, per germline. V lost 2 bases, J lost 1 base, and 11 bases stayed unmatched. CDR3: CASSDPKGLVPSYEQYF. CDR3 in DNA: TGTGCCAGCAGTGACCCAAAAGGACTAGTTCCATCCTACGAGCAGTACTTC.

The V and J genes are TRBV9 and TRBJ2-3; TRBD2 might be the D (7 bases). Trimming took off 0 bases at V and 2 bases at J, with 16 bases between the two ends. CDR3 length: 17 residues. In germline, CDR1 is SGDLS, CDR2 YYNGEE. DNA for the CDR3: TGTGCCAGCAGCGTAGGAAGGGGGAGCGGGGCCACAGATACGCAGTATTTT. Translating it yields CASSVGRGSGATDTQYF.

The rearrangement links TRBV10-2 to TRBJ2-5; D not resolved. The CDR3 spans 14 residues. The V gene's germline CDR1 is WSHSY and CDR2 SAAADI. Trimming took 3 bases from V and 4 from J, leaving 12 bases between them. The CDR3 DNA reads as TGCGCCAGCAGTGAAGGATTCCTAGTAGAGACCCAGTACTTC. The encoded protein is CASSEGFLVETQYF.

CDR3 DNA: TGTGCCAGCAGCTTAACCCCGGGGACAGGGGACCTCACAGATACGCAGTATTTT. Its protein product is CASSLTPGTGDLTDTQYF. The chain carries TRBV7-3 and TRBJ2-3, with 10 bases aligning to TRBD1. V dropped 0 bases and J dropped 2; count of bases not matched to a gene: 8. Germline values: CDR1 SGHTA, CDR2 FQGTGA. The CDR3 is made up of 18 amino acids.

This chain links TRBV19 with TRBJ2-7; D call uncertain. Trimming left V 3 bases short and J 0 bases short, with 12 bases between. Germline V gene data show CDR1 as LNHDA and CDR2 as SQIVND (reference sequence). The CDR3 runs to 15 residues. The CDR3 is CASSIGWTSSYEQYF. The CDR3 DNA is TGTGCCAGTAGTATCGGTTGGACGAGCTCCTACGAGCAGTACTTC.

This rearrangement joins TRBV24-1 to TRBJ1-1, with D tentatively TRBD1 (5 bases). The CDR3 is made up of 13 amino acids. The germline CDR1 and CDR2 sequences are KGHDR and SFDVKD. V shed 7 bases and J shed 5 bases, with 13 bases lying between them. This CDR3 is CATREDMATEAFF. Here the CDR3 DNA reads TGTGCCACCAGAGAGGACATGGCGACTGAAGCTTTCTTT.

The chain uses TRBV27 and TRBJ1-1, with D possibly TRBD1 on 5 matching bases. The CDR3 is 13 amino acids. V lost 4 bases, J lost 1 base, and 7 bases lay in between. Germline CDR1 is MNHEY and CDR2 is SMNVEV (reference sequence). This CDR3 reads CASSWTRNTEAFF. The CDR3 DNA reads TGTGCCAGCAGTTGGACAAGGAACACTGAAGCTTTCTTT.